This TCR beta chain was observed in a study of OX40 agonist ivuxolimab in advanced cancers. TCRdb's table, derived via immunoSEQ multiplex PCR, lists solely in-frame clones and lacks some. The sample includes tens of thousands of clones, roughly four fifths of them seen just once. CDR1 and CDR2 from the germline V gene are SGHNT and YYREEE (reference sequence). This CDR3 is built from 14 residues. Trimming removed 3 bases at V and 7 bases at J, with 13 bases between. This receptor was identified in an adult with an advanced solid tumor such as melanoma, head and neck, liver or kidney cancer. Source: CD4+ or CD8+ T cells sorted from blood, taken in a trial of the OX40 agonist ivuxolimab. This chain uses TRBV5-4 with TRBJ2-2; D may be TRBD2 (5 bases). In DNA form, the CDR3 reads TGTGCCAGCAGCTCCGAGCCTAGCAGCGGGGAGCTGTTTTTT. Translation: CASSSEPSSGELFF.